Following are 27 T cell receptor beta chains from one sample sequenced in a study of tissue T cells after allogeneic stem cell transplantation. Generated by immunoSEQ multiplex PCR, the TCRdb table keeps only in-frame clones and is missing some. The sample contains 48,000 or so clones, roughly 73% of which appear only once. The sequencing input was sorted cells pooled from one or two spleens. These receptors were collected from a pool of C57BL/6 mice in good health.

Note on this clone: Gene names are mouse gene names. The read gets to within 1 residue of the CDR3 end, and the germline J gene fills in the rest. The sample carries other DNA sequences with the same CDR3. The chain employs TRBV14 and TRBJ2-3; weak D call: TRBD1 (5 bases). The V gene lost 4 bases and the J gene lost 3 bases, with 12 bases spanning the gap. CDR3 length: 14 residues. Germline CDR1 SGHDT, CDR2 FRDEAV. The CDR3 bases that were read are TGTGCCAGCAGTCTCCAGGGAGGGGCAGAAACGCTGTAT. Protein sequence: CASSLQGGAETLY. The whole CDR3 reads CASSLQGGAETLYF.

Remarks on this clone: The genes and germline here are from mouse. Read sequence stops 1 residue before the CDR3 end, and the germline J gene provides the missing end. This sequence joins TRBV13-2 and TRBJ2-5; 9 nucleotides line up with TRBD1. This CDR3 has 13 residues. CDR1 is NNHNN, CDR2 SYGAGS, per germline (reference sequence). V shed 5 bases, J shed 4 bases, and the junction held 2 bases outside the gene matches. The sequenced part of the CDR3 DNA is TGTGCCAGCGGCCGGGACAGGGAAGACACCCAGTAC. This encodes CASGRDREDTQY. Given in full, the CDR3 is CASGRDREDTQYF.

On this clone itself: Gene and germline names: mouse. The DNA ends 1 residue before the CDR3 does, and the rest of the CDR3 is filled in from the germline J gene. This chain joins TRBV19 and TRBJ1-3; no clear D. Germline lookup yields CDR1 FNHDT and CDR2 SITEND (reference sequence). V gave up 2 bases and J gave up 1 base, with 7 bases separating them. The CDR3 has 14 amino acids. The CDR3 protein is CASSILESGNTLYF. Incomplete CDR3 DNA: TGTGCCAGCAGTATTTTAGAATCTGGAAATACGCTCTAT. Together with reference TRBV19 and TRBJ1-3, the CDR3 gives the full variable domain: GGIITQTPKFLIGQEGQKLTLKCQQNFNHDTMYWYRQDSGKGLRLIYYSITENDLQKGDLSEGYDASREKKSSFSLTVTSAQKNEMAVFLCASSILESGNTLYFGEGSRLIVV.

As concerns this clone: Genes and germline are mouse. Coverage ceases 1 residue before the CDR3 finishes, and the germline J gene fills in the end. The sample has other DNA sequences that encode this CDR3 too. The chain couples TRBV16 to TRBJ2-7; 10 bases are a match to TRBD1. Germline V gene data show CDR1 as SGHSA and CDR2 as FRNQAP. The CDR3 is made up of 12 amino acids. After removal of 3 bases from V and 7 bases from J, the junction contained 0 bases not matched to a gene. The CDR3 sequence is CASSLTGGEQYF. The sequenced CDR3 bases are TGTGCAAGCAGCTTGACAGGGGGCGAACAGTAC.

Remarks on this clone: Germline and genes: mouse. The CDR3 extends 1 residue past the end of the read, so its final part is completed from the germline J gene. The chain couples TRBV26 to TRBJ2-1, with TRBD1 matching over 8 bases. The trim removed 5 bases at V and 1 base at J, leaving 4 bases unmatched. This CDR3 comprises 15 residues. Germline CDR1 reads KGHPV; CDR2 reads FQNQEV (reference sequence). The sequenced part of the CDR3 DNA is TGTGCCAGCAGTTCCCGGGACAGGAACTATGCTGAGCAGTTC. It specifies CASSSRDRNYAEQF. The entire CDR3 sequence reads CASSSRDRNYAEQFF.

To note about this clone: Gene labels here are mouse ones. Read data end 1 residue before the CDR3 end; the end is taken from the germline J gene. The chain links TRBV12-1 to TRBJ1-2; TRBD1 is a possible D gene (5 bases). The CDR3 sequence is 14 residues long. Germline loops: CDR1 SGHSN, CDR2 HYEKVE. The V end was cut by 2 bases, the J end by 2 bases, with 11 bases between. The CDR3 is CASSPTGRNSDYTF. The CDR3 bases that were read are TGTGCCAGCTCTCCCACGGGACGGAACTCCGACTACACC.

Turning to this clone: Mouse germline and gene names are used. The missing CDR3 end, 1 residue past where the read stops, is filled in from the germline J gene. The V and J genes are TRBV1 and TRBJ2-7, with TRBD2 matching over 9 bases. This CDR3 contains 15 residues. Germline V gene sequence: CDR1 NSQYPW, CDR2 LRSPGD (reference sequence). With 0 bases clipped from V and 7 bases from J, the junction kept 7 bases outside the gene matches. CDR3 loop: CTCSADGWGGGEQYF. Partial CDR3 DNA: TGCACCTGCAGTGCAGATGGCTGGGGGGGAGGAGAACAGTAC.

As for this clone: Mouse gene names apply. The read falls 1 residue short of the CDR3 end, and the missing part is taken from the germline J gene. V is TRBV4 and J is TRBJ1-6; the match to TRBD1 covers 9 bases. Being an ORF, TRBJ1-6 has a function that is uncertain. The CDR3 is 15 residues long. The ends lost 7 bases at V and 4 bases at J; junction bases unmatched: 5. Germline V gene lookup returns CDR1 LGHDT and CDR2 YNNKQL (reference sequence). The sequenced part of the CDR3 DNA is TGTGCCAGCATCCGGGACAGGGCTTATAATTCGCCCCTCTAC. Translated: CASIRDRAYNSPLY. The CDR3 in its entirety is CASIRDRAYNSPLYF.

In the case of this clone: Mouse gene names apply. The read stops 1 residue short of the end of the CDR3; the missing end is completed from the germline J gene. The gene calls are TRBV4 and TRBJ2-1; D not resolved. The V end was cut by 5 bases, the J end by 0 bases, with 11 bases between. The germline CDR1 and CDR2 sequences are LGHDT and YNNKQL (reference sequence). The CDR3 runs 15 residues. The CDR3 region is CASSQTRSNYAEQFF. CDR3 DNA, as far as it was read: TGTGCCAGCAGCCAAACAAGATCTAACTATGCTGAGCAGTTC.

With regard to this clone: Gene names and germline match the mouse. The missing CDR3 end, 1 residue past where the read stops, is filled in from the germline J gene. The rearrangement links TRBV16 to TRBJ2-5, with 9 bases that match TRBD1. J lost 5 bases, V lost 0 bases, and 3 bases had no gene match. This CDR3 region has 15 residues. Looked up from germline, CDR1 is SGHSA and CDR2 is FRNQAP. The CDR3: CASSLDTGGRDTQYF. CDR3 DNA (partial): TGTGCAAGCAGCTTAGACACAGGGGGCCGAGACACCCAGTAC. Supplemented by reference TRBV16 and TRBJ2-5, the full variable domain reads NAGVIQTPRHKVTGKGQEATLWCEPISGHSAVFWYRQTIVQGLEFLTYFRNQAPIDDSGMPKERFSAQMPNQSHSTLKIQSTQPQDSAVYLCASSLDTGGRDTQYFGPGTRLLVL.

Worth noting for this clone: Genes and germline are mouse. Read data end 1 residue before the CDR3 end; the end is taken from the germline J gene. The rearrangement uses TRBV31 and TRBJ2-1; TRBD1 might be the D (5 bases). The CDR3 length is 12 residues. Germline values: CDR1 GKSSPN, CDR2 SITVG. V was shortened by 4 bases and J by 5 bases, with 9 bases between the two germline ends. The CDR3 DNA, read in part, is TGTGCCTGGATTAGGGGAGATGCTGAGCAGTTC. Its protein is CAWIRGDAEQF. The full CDR3 is CAWIRGDAEQFF.

Comments on this clone: Gene names follow the mouse nomenclature. The CDR3 end is not reached by the read, which stops 1 residue before it; the germline J gene fills it in. The V and J genes are TRBV13-2 and TRBJ1-6; TRBD1 aligns across 8 bases. TRBJ1-6 falls under the ORF class, with uncertain function. Germline V lookup: CDR1 NNHNN, CDR2 SYGAGS (reference sequence). V was pared by 1 base and J by 7 bases, with 7 bases of the junction left unmatched. The CDR3 contains 16 residues. The CDR3 is CASGDSRGRGNSPLYF. Incomplete CDR3 DNA: TGTGCCAGCGGTGATTCCAGGGGGCGAGGCAATTCGCCCCTCTAC.

To note about this clone: The germline and genes are mouse ones. The CDR3 loop reads CASSLTGGYEQYF. The sequenced CDR3 bases are TGTGCCAGCAGTTTGACAGGGGGCTATGAACAGTAC. The chain couples TRBV14 to TRBJ2-7, with 9 bases identical to TRBD1. The read terminates 1 residue ahead of where the CDR3 ends, so the germline J gene completes it. Germline CDR1 is SGHDT and CDR2 is FRDEAV. CDR3 size: 13 residues. V dropped 2 bases and J dropped 3; count of bases not matched to a gene: 0.

In regard to this clone: Gene labels here are mouse ones. The CDR3 is cut off 1 residue early in the read; its end comes from the germline J gene. The V and J genes are TRBV4 and TRBJ2-5, with 8 bases identical to TRBD1. Per germline, CDR1 LGHDT and CDR2 YNNKQL (reference sequence). CDR3 length: 14 residues. V trimming: 3 bases; J trimming: 3 bases; junction bases outside the gene matches: 2. The CDR3 bases that were read are TGTGCCAGCAGCTACAGGGGGCGACAAGACACCCAGTAC. Protein product: CASSYRGRQDTQY. In full, the CDR3 is CASSYRGRQDTQYF.

In its sample, this clone was seen a few times. Each gene name is a mouse one. The CDR3 goes on 1 residue after the read ends, and that part is filled in from the germline J gene. The rearrangement links TRBV19 to TRBJ2-7, with TRBD2 matching over 11 bases. The junction had 2 bases not matched to a gene; V was cut back by 0 bases and J by 3 bases. Germline CDR1 is FNHDT and CDR2 is SITEND (reference sequence). The CDR3 totals 15 residues. The CDR3 bases that were read are TGTGCCAGCAGTATAGAAGGGACTGGGGGCTATGAACAGTAC. It codes for CASSIEGTGGYEQY. The full CDR3 protein reads CASSIEGTGGYEQYF.

This clone was picked up one time. The gene names here belong to mouse. The read ends 1 residue shy of where the CDR3 ends; the end is completed using the germline J gene. V and J are TRBV26 and TRBJ2-2; no clear D. CDR1 is KGHPV and CDR2 is FQNQEV in the germline V gene (reference sequence). Trimming left V 4 bases short and J 1 base short, with 7 bases between. CDR3 length equals 14 residues. The chain's CDR3 is CASSPQRNTGQLYF. Partial CDR3 DNA: TGTGCCAGCAGTCCACAGCGAAACACCGGGCAGCTCTAC.

A word on this clone: Germline and genes here are mouse. Other nucleotide sequences in the sample specify the same CDR3. This chain's CDR3 is CASSLDSYEQYF. The DNA read from the CDR3 is TGTGCAAGCAGCTTAGACTCCTATGAACAGTAC. V gene TRBV16 combines with J gene TRBJ2-7; D uncertain. Read data end 1 residue before the CDR3 end; the end is taken from the germline J gene. Germline lookup yields CDR1 SGHSA and CDR2 FRNQAP. The CDR3 is made up of 12 amino acids. V lost 0 bases and J 0 bases, leaving 0 bases between the germline ends.

Points on this clone: Any gene name here is a mouse gene name. The read ends 1 residue before the CDR3 terminus; that terminus is restored from the germline J gene. The chain employs TRBV2 and TRBJ1-3; D unclear. The CDR3 sequence is 14 residues long. CDR1 LGHNA and CDR2 YSYQKL come from the germline V gene. V lost 3 bases and J 1 base, leaving 7 bases between the germline ends. The CDR3: CASSHLGSGNTLYF. Incomplete CDR3 DNA: TGTGCCAGCAGCCATTTGGGATCTGGAAATACGCTCTAT.

About this clone itself: The genes are named according to mouse. The CDR3 extends 1 residue past the end of the read, so its final part is completed from the germline J gene. The chain has TRBV13-1 and TRBJ2-5; D unclear. Trimming removed 0 bases at V and 2 bases at J, with 7 bases between. The CDR3 is 14 amino acids. Germline V gives CDR1 NSHNY, CDR2 SYGAGN. The CDR3 DNA, read in part, is TGTGCCAGCAGTGATGTGAGGGTCCAAGACACCCAGTAC. This encodes CASSDVRVQDTQY. The CDR3 reads in full as CASSDVRVQDTQYF.

Points on this clone: The gene names here belong to mouse. Read coverage stops 1 residue before the CDR3 terminus; the germline J gene supplies the remainder. This chain uses TRBV30 with TRBJ2-1; tentative D call: TRBD2 (6 bases). CDR3 size: 12 residues. V lost 0 bases, J lost 6 bases, and 6 bases lay in between. The germline V gene encodes CDR1 SQVVS and CDR2 ANEGSEA. The sequenced CDR3 bases are TGTAGTTCTAGAGATGGGGGTGCTGAGCAGTTC. Protein sequence: CSSRDGGAEQF. The full CDR3 protein reads CSSRDGGAEQFF.

As regards this clone: The listed genes are named as in mouse. Read coverage stops 1 residue before the CDR3 terminus; the germline J gene supplies the remainder. The chain recombines TRBV19 with TRBJ2-7; D is perhaps TRBD1 (6 bases). V lost 5 bases and J lost 5, with 14 bases in between. Germline loops: CDR1 FNHDT, CDR2 SITEND (reference sequence). The CDR3 length is 13 residues. The CDR3 protein is CASRPPGHNEQYF. The CDR3 bases that were read are TGTGCCAGCAGGCCCCCGGGACATAATGAACAGTAC.

This clone was detected a few times. Genes here carry mouse names. The read falls 1 residue short of the CDR3 end, and the missing part is taken from the germline J gene. This rearrangement joins TRBV13-2 to TRBJ2-7; D unclear. Deletions cut 0 bases from V and 0 bases from J, with 4 bases between. Germline V gives CDR1 NNHNN, CDR2 SYGAGS (reference sequence). CDR3 length equals 13 residues. The part of the CDR3 DNA that was read is TGTGCCAGCGGTGATGCGGTCTCCTATGAACAGTAC. Its protein product is CASGDAVSYEQY. Given in full, the CDR3 is CASGDAVSYEQYF.

A remark on this clone: Here the gene names and germline are mouse. The read is 1 residue too short to cover the CDR3 end, so that end is filled in from the germline J gene. The J gene is TRBJ2-1, the V gene TRBV13-3; D is possibly TRBD2 (6 bases). The germline CDR1 and CDR2 sequences are NNHDY and SYVADS. The CDR3 contains 15 residues. V was trimmed by 1 base and J by 0 bases, leaving 8 bases between them. Partial CDR3 DNA: TGTGCCAGCAGTGATCTGGGGTATAACTATGCTGAGCAGTTC. Protein: CASSDLGYNYAEQF. The whole CDR3 sequence reads CASSDLGYNYAEQFF.

Note on this clone: Gene names and germline match the mouse. The read terminates 1 residue before the CDR3 end, so the remaining end is supplied by the germline J gene. The chain is built from TRBV23 and TRBJ2-2. This CDR3 comprises 13 residues. The germline V gene encodes CDR1 KGHTA and CDR2 FQNQQP. This CDR3 is CSSSQGPTGQLYF. Incomplete CDR3 DNA: TGCTCCAGCAGTCAGGGGCCCACCGGGCAGCTCTAC.

This clone has just a few counts. The genes are named according to mouse. The read gets to within 1 residue of the CDR3 end, and the germline J gene fills in the rest. V and J are TRBV13-1 and TRBJ2-7, with TRBD2 matching over 9 bases. CDR3 size: 14 residues. Trimming at V came to 0 bases and at J to 4 bases, leaving 2 bases not matched to a gene. CDR1 is NSHNY and CDR2 is SYGAGN in the germline V gene. The sequenced part of the CDR3 DNA is TGTGCCAGCAGTGATGGGGACTGGGAATATGAACAGTAC. This sequence encodes CASSDGDWEYEQY. The entire CDR3 protein reads CASSDGDWEYEQYF.

On this clone: Here the gene names and germline are mouse. The CDR3 goes on 1 residue after the read ends, and that part is filled in from the germline J gene. V and J are TRBV13-2 and TRBJ2-7; TRBD2 matches 7 bases. V lost 1 base and J lost 0; bases outside the gene matches: 1. The germline gives CDR1 NNHNN, CDR2 SYGAGS (reference sequence). The CDR3 runs 14 residues. CDR3 DNA, as far as it was read: TGTGCCAGCGGTGATCGACTGGGCTCCTATGAACAGTAC. It encodes CASGDRLGSYEQY. The whole CDR3 region reads CASGDRLGSYEQYF.

A word on this clone: The listed genes are named as in mouse. The read is 1 residue too short to cover the CDR3 end, so that end is filled in from the germline J gene. V usage is TRBV29 and J usage is TRBJ1-2; D unclear. The length of the CDR3 is 13 residues. The V gene's germline CDR1 is MSHET and CDR2 SYDVDS. V was shortened by 3 bases and J by 0 bases, with 5 bases between the two germline ends. CDR3: CASSFGANSDYTF. The sequenced part of the CDR3 DNA is TGTGCTAGCAGTTTTGGTGCAAACTCCGACTACACC.